These 14 T cell receptor beta chains were sequenced from one sample in a study of regulatory T cells in long-lasting Graves disease. Building the TCR beta libraries relied on iRepertoire HTBI primers, and CDR3 regions underwent Arm-PCR. TCRdb processed the multiplex PCR reads anew with MiXCR; each CDR3 protein has one entry. The sample records 390,000 or so distinct CDR3 sequences, about 10% being singletons. Time point given: newly diagnosed GD, antithyroid drugs for less than 3 months. PBMC-extracted RNA yielded the TCR library. The same data also contributed to another study, on T cells in Graves' hyperthyroidism and ophthalmopathy.

The input for sequencing was peripheral blood mononuclear cells (PBMCs), taken at new diagnosis, from a patient treated with antithyroid drugs. The receptors derive from a woman younger than 30 with Graves disease.

In its sample, this clonotype was seen many times. The chain combines TRBV18 with TRBJ2-7, with TRBD1 identical over 9 bases. Per the germline V gene, CDR1 is KGHSH and CDR2 is LQKENI. The CDR3 loop spans 15 amino acids. Trimming at V came to 6 bases and at J to 2 bases, leaving 8 bases not matched to a gene. The CDR3 is CASSLGTGPTYEQYV. The CDR3 nucleotides read TGTGCCAGCTCCCTCGGGACAGGGCCGACCTACGAGCAGTACGTC.

This clonotype was detected ten times or more. This sequence joins TRBV27 and TRBJ1-5; D is unclear. V was trimmed by 5 bases and J by 3 bases, leaving 14 bases between them. CDR1 and CDR2 from the germline V gene are MNHEY and SMNVEV (reference sequence). The CDR3 consists of 15 residues. CDR3 amino acids: CASSLYWSVNQPQHF. For the CDR3, the DNA is TGTGCCAGCAGTCTATACTGGTCAGTCAATCAGCCCCAGCATTTT.

There are many counts of this clonotype. CDR3: CASSPTVNHQPQHF. DNA for the CDR3: TGTGCCAGCAGCCCGACAGTTAACCATCAGCCCCAGCATTTT. The rearrangement links TRBV12-3 or TRBV12-4 to TRBJ1-5; D is possibly TRBD1 (5 bases). The CDR3 consists of 14 residues. The germline V and J ends were trimmed by 6 bases and 5 bases, with 14 bases remaining between them.

This clonotype appeared many times. This chain joins TRBV7-9 and TRBJ2-7; 7 nucleotides agree with TRBD2. V trimming: 5 bases; J trimming: 5 bases; junction bases outside the gene matches: 12. This CDR3 spans 15 amino acids. Germline assignment: CDR1 SEHNR and CDR2 FQNEAQ (reference sequence). CDR3 in amino acids: CASSTSGRGSNEQYF. For the CDR3, the DNA is TGTGCCAGCAGCACAAGTGGGAGGGGATCCAACGAGCAGTACTTC.

This clonotype was counted ten times or more. This rearrangement joins TRBV6-5 to TRBJ2-2; TRBD2 agrees at 9 bases. Trimming took 0 bases from V and 6 from J; bases not matched to a gene: 5. CDR1 MNHEY and CDR2 SVGAGI come from the germline V gene. The CDR3 has 16 residues. This CDR3 reads CASSYSPSGDAGELFF. In nucleotides, the CDR3 is TGTGCCAGCAGTTACTCCCCTAGCGGGGACGCCGGGGAGCTGTTTTTT.

The chain couples TRBV11-2 to TRBJ2-1; 7 bases are shared with TRBD2. The trim removed 5 bases at V and 8 bases at J, leaving 12 bases unmatched. Germline V gene sequence: CDR1 SGHAT, CDR2 FQNNGV. The CDR3 consists of 15 residues. CDR3 sequence reads: CASSHWDGGSHEQFF. The CDR3 region has the DNA TGTGCCAGCAGCCATTGGGACGGCGGGAGCCATGAGCAGTTCTTC.

This clonotype showed up many times. This chain joins TRBV9 and TRBJ1-2, with D maybe TRBD1 (5 bases). Trimming removed 4 bases from V and 0 bases from J, with 10 bases in between. The CDR3 has 14 residues. Germline V lookup: CDR1 SGDLS, CDR2 YYNGEE. CDR3 region: CASSPRTSNYGYTF. DNA of the CDR3: TGTGCCAGCAGCCCCCGGACATCTAACTATGGCTACACCTTC.

Concerning this clonotype itself: This may arise from a read error, as a much more abundant clone is one base away. V gene TRBV3-1 combines with J gene TRBJ1-2; weak D call: TRBD1 (5 bases). CDR3 length: 15 amino acids. CDR1 and CDR2 (germline): LGHDT, YNNKEL (reference sequence). The V end was cut by 0 bases, the J end by 4 bases, with 12 bases between. The CDR3 DNA reads as TGTGCCAGCAGCCAAGAATTAAGCAGGGTCTATGGCTACACCTTC. Protein sequence: CASSQELSRVYGYTF.

This clonotype was seen at least ten times. This chain connects TRBV20-1 to TRBJ2-5; D is undetermined. V was clipped by 0 bases and J by 2 bases, with 7 bases between them. The CDR3 is 13 residues long. Germline lookup yields CDR1 DFQATT and CDR2 SNEGSKA (reference sequence). Here the CDR3 DNA reads TGCAGTGCTAGAGATCGACTGCAAGAGACCCAGTACTTC. It is translated as CSARDRLQETQYF.

This clonotype appeared a few times. The V gene is TRBV19, the J gene TRBJ2-1; D may be TRBD1 (6 bases). Germline CDR1 is LNHDA and CDR2 is SQIVND (reference sequence). Trimming cost V 8 bases and J 8 bases, with 13 bases left between them. CDR3 length: 12 residues. This chain's CDR3 is CASGIYRDEQFF. For the CDR3, the DNA is TGTGCCAGTGGGATTTACAGGGATGAGCAGTTCTTC.

In its sample, this clonotype was seen a few times. CDR3 residues: CASSLDRRYGYTF. In nucleotides, the CDR3 is TGTGCCAGCAGCTTAGACAGGAGATATGGCTACACCTTC. The rearrangement links TRBV7-9 to TRBJ1-2; weak D call: TRBD1 (5 bases). The CDR3 is 13 amino acids. Germline V gives CDR1 SEHNR, CDR2 FQNEAQ (reference sequence). V was trimmed by 1 base and J by 5 bases, leaving 8 bases between them.

Many counts were recorded for this clonotype. The chain combines TRBV28 with TRBJ2-7; D gene uncertain. Germline values: CDR1 MDHEN, CDR2 SYDVKM. The ends were cut back, 3 bases at V and 4 bases at J, with 13 bases in the middle. The CDR3 is 14 amino acids. The CDR3 DNA follows: TGTGCCAGCAGTTTCGATCCTAGTCAGTACGAGCAGTACTTC. Translating it yields CASSFDPSQYEQYF.

The chain is built from TRBV6-1 and TRBJ2-1, with TRBD2 identical over 8 bases. The CDR3 length is 17 residues. Per the germline V gene, CDR1 is MNHNS and CDR2 is SASEGT. V lost 8 bases, J lost 7 bases, and 19 bases stayed unmatched. DNA for the CDR3: TGTGCCAGCCAACGTGGTACCGGGACTAGAGGAATGAATGAGCAGTTCTTC. Protein: CASQRGTGTRGMNEQFF.

This clonotype has ten or more counts. The genes are TRBV9 and TRBJ2-1; 9 bases line up with TRBD2. V lost 4 bases to trimming and J lost 6 bases; unmatched junction nucleotides: 14. CDR1 and CDR2 from the germline V gene are SGDLS and YYNGEE. The CDR3 has 17 amino acids. CDR3 sequence: CASSRLLAGAVGNEQFF. The CDR3, as DNA: TGTGCCAGCAGCCGCCTCTTAGCGGGAGCTGTGGGCAATGAGCAGTTCTTC.